The rows below give T cell receptor beta chains drawn from one sample of a study of cytomegalovirus exposure and HLA in healthy donors. Repertoires were generated with immunoSEQ multiplex PCR, while TCRdb's copy carries only in-frame clones and drops some. The data show 100,000 to 150,000 clones, with around 80% seen just once and approximately 2% held by the top ten. Sequencing was done on a sample of PBMCs. The receptors come from a man younger than 30 in good health and CMV-seronegative. CDR3s include the opening cysteine and the closing phenylalanine or tryptophan. The order of the fields is V gene, clone size, D gene, J gene, CDR3 DNA, CDR3 protein. A D gene is named only where the DNA matches it firmly. Clone size appears in some rows only: once, few, many, or a class for an expanded clone.

v_gene: TRBV30; abundance: .; d_gene: .; j_gene: TRBJ2-1; CDR3nt: TGTGCCTGGAGTAGTCTAGCGGAGCAGTTCTTC; CDR3aa: CAWSSLAEQFF
v_gene: TRBV6-5; abundance: .; d_gene: TRBD1; j_gene: TRBJ2-5; CDR3nt: TGTGCCAGCAGTTACGCATACAGGGGGCCGGAGACCCAGTACTTC; CDR3aa: CASSYAYRGPETQYF
v_gene: TRBV9; abundance: .; d_gene: .; j_gene: TRBJ2-2; CDR3nt: TGTGCCAGCAGCGTTATAGCGGAAAACACCGGGGAGCTGTTTTTT; CDR3aa: CASSVIAENTGELFF
v_gene: TRBV21-1; abundance: .; d_gene: .; j_gene: TRBJ2-5; CDR3nt: TGTGCCAGCAGCAATGGGAAAACAGGGGAAGAGACCCAGTACTTC; CDR3aa: CASSNGKTGEETQYF
v_gene: TRBV18; abundance: .; d_gene: TRBD1; j_gene: TRBJ1-4; CDR3nt: TGTGCCAGCTCAGGACCGGGACAGGGTAATGAAAAACTGTTTTTT; CDR3aa: CASSGPGQGNEKLFF
v_gene: TRBV7-9; abundance: .; d_gene: TRBD2; j_gene: TRBJ2-3; CDR3nt: TGTTCCAGCAGCTTTCTAGCGGGAGGAATTGCAGATACGCAGTATTTT; CDR3aa: CSSSFLAGGIADTQYF
v_gene: TRBV2; abundance: .; d_gene: TRBD1; j_gene: TRBJ2-7; CDR3nt: TGTGCCAGCAGTGAATTTCCGGACAGGCGGTACGAGCAGTACTTC; CDR3aa: CASSEFPDRRYEQYF
v_gene: TRBV29-1; abundance: .; d_gene: TRBD1; j_gene: TRBJ1-2; CDR3nt: TGCAGCGTTGTAGGGGGCTATGGCTACCCCTTC; CDR3aa: CSVVGGYGYPF
v_gene: TRBV6-5; abundance: .; d_gene: .; j_gene: TRBJ1-5; CDR3nt: TGTGCCAGCAGTTTTCAGACGGGAAACAATCAGCCCCAGCATTTT; CDR3aa: CASSFQTGNNQPQHF
v_gene: TRBV4-1; abundance: few; d_gene: .; j_gene: TRBJ2-2; CDR3nt: TGCGCCAGCAGCCCACGCCCACTGCCGAACACCGGGGAGCTGTTTTTT; CDR3aa: CASSPRPLPNTGELFF
v_gene: TRBV29-1; abundance: .; d_gene: TRBD2; j_gene: TRBJ2-1; CDR3nt: TGCAGCGTTGAACAAGGACTAGCGGGAGCAGGTGAGCAGTTCTTC; CDR3aa: CSVEQGLAGAGEQFF
v_gene: TRBV5-1; abundance: .; d_gene: .; j_gene: TRBJ2-2; CDR3nt: TGCGCCAGCAGCTTGGATTCTGCGATTCCGGGGGAGCTGTTTTTT; CDR3aa: CASSLDSAIPGELFF
v_gene: TRBV12-5; abundance: .; d_gene: .; j_gene: TRBJ2-1; CDR3nt: TGTGCTAGTGGTTTAGGGTCTAGCAGTTACAATGAGCAGTTCTTC; CDR3aa: CASGLGSSSYNEQFF
v_gene: TRBV4-3; abundance: .; d_gene: TRBD1; j_gene: TRBJ1-2; CDR3nt: TGCGCCAGCAGCCAAGATCGGACAGGGACTTATGGCTACACCTTC; CDR3aa: CASSQDRTGTYGYTF
v_gene: TRBV5-1; abundance: .; d_gene: .; j_gene: TRBJ2-1; CDR3nt: TGCGCCAGCAGTAAGTTCGAAGCCTCCTACAATGAGCAGTTCTTC; CDR3aa: CASSKFEASYNEQFF
v_gene: TRBV7-7; abundance: .; d_gene: TRBD1; j_gene: TRBJ2-2; CDR3nt: TGTGCCAGCAGCGGACAGGGCGACGGGGAGCTGTTTTTT; CDR3aa: CASSGQGDGELFF
v_gene: TRBV7-3; abundance: .; d_gene: TRBD2; j_gene: TRBJ2-1; CDR3nt: TGTGCCAGCAGCTTAACTAGCGGGAGGGATAGTCGGAGGAATGAGCAGTTCTTC; CDR3aa: CASSLTSGRDSRRNEQFF
v_gene: TRBV6-5; abundance: few; d_gene: TRBD1; j_gene: TRBJ1-2; CDR3nt: TGTGCCAGCAGTTACTCGATAATTCGGGACAGACGGTTCTACACCTTC; CDR3aa: CASSYSIIRDRRFYTF
v_gene: TRBV4-1; abundance: .; d_gene: .; j_gene: TRBJ2-1; CDR3nt: TGCGCCGCTAGGAGGGACAATGAGCAGTTCTTC; CDR3aa: CAARRDNEQFF
v_gene: TRBV11-2; abundance: .; d_gene: .; j_gene: TRBJ2-1; CDR3nt: TGTGCCAGCAGCTCGACTGAATTTTCCTACAATGAGCAGTTCTTC; CDR3aa: CASSSTEFSYNEQFF
v_gene: TRBV9; abundance: few; d_gene: TRBD1; j_gene: TRBJ2-7; CDR3nt: TGTGCCAGCAGCGTAGATCGACAGGGTGGAGAGCAGTACTTC; CDR3aa: CASSVDRQGGEQYF